The following is a T cell receptor beta chain sequence with its context. The target antigen is unknown. The data belong to a study of graft-versus-host responses after intestinal transplantation. Study-level information: Recipients got multivisceral, liver-intestinal, or isolated intestinal transplants. Each patient got anti-thymocyte globulin induction, then tacrolimus and steroids for about 3 years.

Study-wide results and caveats: The highest levels of circulating GvH clones went along with early declines in HvG clones after transplant.

This CDR3 has 15 residues. Germline-derived CDR1 and CDR2 are MGHRA and YSYEKL. The V gene lost 0 bases and the J gene lost 4 bases, with 12 bases spanning the gap. Only in-frame clones appear in the TCRdb table, and some are missing; sequencing was by immunoSEQ multiplex PCR. The table includes over 100,000 clones, 85% to 95% detected once. The J gene is TRBJ1-2, the V gene TRBV4-1, with D maybe TRBD1 (5 bases). The specimen was unstimulated CD4+ T cells sorted from spleen or lymph node cells, collected before intestinal transplant. The clonotype originates from a human donor who received an intestinal transplant. The CDR3 region is CASSQDGGAFYGYTF. In DNA form, the CDR3 reads TGCGCCAGCAGCCAAGATGGCGGGGCTTTCTATGGCTACACCTTC.